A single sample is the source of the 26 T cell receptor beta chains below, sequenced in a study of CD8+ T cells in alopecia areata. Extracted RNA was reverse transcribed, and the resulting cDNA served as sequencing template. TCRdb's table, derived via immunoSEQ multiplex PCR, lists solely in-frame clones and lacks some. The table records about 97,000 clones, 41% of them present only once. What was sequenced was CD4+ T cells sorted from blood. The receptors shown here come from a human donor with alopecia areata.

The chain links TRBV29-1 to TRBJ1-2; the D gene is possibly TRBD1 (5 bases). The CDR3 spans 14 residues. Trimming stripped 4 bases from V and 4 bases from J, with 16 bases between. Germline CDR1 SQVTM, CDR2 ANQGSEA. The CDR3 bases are TGCAGCGTTGCGGCGGGACGGAAGACCTATGGCTACACCTTC. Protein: CSVAAGRKTYGYTF.

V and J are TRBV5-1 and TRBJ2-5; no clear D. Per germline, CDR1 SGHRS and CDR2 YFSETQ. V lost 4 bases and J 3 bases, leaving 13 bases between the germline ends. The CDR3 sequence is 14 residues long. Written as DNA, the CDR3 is TGCGCCAGCAGCAATGCCATACAAAAAGAGACCCAGTACTTC. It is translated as CASSNAIQKETQYF.

CDR3 nucleotides: TGTGCCTGGGGGGACAGGGAGACTGAAGCTTTCTTT. It yields the protein CAWGDRETEAFF. The chain uses TRBV30 and TRBJ1-1; 9 positions match TRBD1. Germline V gene sequence: CDR1 GTSNPN, CDR2 SVGIG (reference sequence). The CDR3 loop spans 12 amino acids. J was trimmed by 5 bases and V by 5 bases; bases with no gene match: 3.

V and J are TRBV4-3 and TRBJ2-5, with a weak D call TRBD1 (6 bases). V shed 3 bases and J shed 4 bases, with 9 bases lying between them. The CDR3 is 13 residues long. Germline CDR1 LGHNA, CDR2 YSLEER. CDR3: CASSQGHSETQYF. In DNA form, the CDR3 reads TGCGCCAGCAGCCAGGGACATTCAGAGACCCAGTACTTC.

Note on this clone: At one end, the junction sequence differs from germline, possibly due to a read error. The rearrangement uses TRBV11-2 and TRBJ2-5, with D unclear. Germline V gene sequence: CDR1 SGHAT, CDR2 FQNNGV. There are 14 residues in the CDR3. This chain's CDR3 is CASSFNPGQGTQYF. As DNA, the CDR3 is TGTGCCAGCAGCTTCAACCCGGGCCAAGGGACCCAGTACTTC.

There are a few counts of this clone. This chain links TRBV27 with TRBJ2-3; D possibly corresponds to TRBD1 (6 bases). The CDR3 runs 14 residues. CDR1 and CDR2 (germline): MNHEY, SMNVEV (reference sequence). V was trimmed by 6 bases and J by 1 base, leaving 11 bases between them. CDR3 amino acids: CASSRQVGTDTQYF. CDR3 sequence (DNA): TGTGCCAGCAGCCGACAGGTCGGCACAGATACGCAGTATTTT.

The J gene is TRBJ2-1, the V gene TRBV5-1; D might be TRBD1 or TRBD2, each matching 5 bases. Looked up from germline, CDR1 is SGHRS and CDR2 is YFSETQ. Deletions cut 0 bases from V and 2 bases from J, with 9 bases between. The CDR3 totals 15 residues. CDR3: CASSLGGSAYNEQFF. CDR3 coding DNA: TGCGCCAGCAGCTTGGGGGGGAGTGCCTACAATGAGCAGTTCTTC.

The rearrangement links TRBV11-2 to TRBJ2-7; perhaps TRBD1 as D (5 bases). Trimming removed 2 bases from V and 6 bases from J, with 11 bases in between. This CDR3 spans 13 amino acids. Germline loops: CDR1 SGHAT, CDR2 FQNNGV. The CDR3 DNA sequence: TGTGCCAGCAGCTTAAGCAGGGAAGGCGAGCAGTACTTC. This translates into CASSLSREGEQYF.

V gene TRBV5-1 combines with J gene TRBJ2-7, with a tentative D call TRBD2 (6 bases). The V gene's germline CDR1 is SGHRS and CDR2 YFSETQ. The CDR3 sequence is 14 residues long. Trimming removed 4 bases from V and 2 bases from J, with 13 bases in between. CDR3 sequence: CASSRSGGTYEQYF. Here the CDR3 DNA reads TGCGCCAGCAGCCGGAGTGGGGGGACCTACGAGCAGTACTTC.

CDR3: CSVGTSRSYEQYF. CDR3 DNA: TGCAGCGTCGGGACCTCACGTTCCTACGAGCAGTACTTC. V is TRBV29-1 and J is TRBJ2-7; TRBD1 or TRBD2 may be the D gene (5 bases each). Trimming removed 6 bases at V and 1 base at J, with 13 bases between. The CDR3 length is 13 residues. Looked up from germline, CDR1 is SQVTM and CDR2 is ANQGSEA.

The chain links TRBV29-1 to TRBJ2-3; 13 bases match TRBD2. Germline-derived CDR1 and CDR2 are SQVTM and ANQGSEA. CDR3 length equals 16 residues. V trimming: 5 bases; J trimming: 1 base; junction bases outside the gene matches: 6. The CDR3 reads CSVSGLAGVGTDTQYF. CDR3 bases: TGCAGCGTTTCCGGACTAGCGGGAGTGGGCACAGATACGCAGTATTTT.

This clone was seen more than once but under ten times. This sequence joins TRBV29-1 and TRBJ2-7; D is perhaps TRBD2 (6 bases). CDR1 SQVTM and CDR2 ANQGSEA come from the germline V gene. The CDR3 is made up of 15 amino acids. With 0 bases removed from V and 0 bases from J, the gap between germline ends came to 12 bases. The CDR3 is CSVEDSGRASYEQYF. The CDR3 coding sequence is TGCAGCGTTGAAGATAGCGGACGGGCCTCCTACGAGCAGTACTTC.

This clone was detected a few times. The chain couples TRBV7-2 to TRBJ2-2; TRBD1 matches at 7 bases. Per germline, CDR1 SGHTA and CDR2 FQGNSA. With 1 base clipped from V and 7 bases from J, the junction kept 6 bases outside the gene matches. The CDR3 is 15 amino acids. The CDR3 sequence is CASSLVGPGGGELFF. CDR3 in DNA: TGTGCCAGCAGCTTAGTAGGGCCAGGGGGCGGGGAGCTGTTTTTT.

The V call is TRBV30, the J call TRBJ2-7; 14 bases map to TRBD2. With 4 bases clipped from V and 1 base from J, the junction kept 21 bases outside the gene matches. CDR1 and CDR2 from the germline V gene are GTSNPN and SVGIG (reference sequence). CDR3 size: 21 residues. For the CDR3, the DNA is TGTGCCTGGATAGAAAATAGACGTGCTAGTGGACTAGCGGGAGGTTCCTACGAGCAGTACTTC. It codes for CAWIENRRASGLAGGSYEQYF. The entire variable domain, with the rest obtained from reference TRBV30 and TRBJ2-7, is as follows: SQTIHQWPATLVQPVGSPLSLECTVEGTSNPNLYWYRQAAGRGLQLLFYSVGIGQISSEVPQNLSASRPQDRQFILSSKKLLLSDSGFYLCAWIENRRASGLAGGSYEQYFGPGTRLTVT.

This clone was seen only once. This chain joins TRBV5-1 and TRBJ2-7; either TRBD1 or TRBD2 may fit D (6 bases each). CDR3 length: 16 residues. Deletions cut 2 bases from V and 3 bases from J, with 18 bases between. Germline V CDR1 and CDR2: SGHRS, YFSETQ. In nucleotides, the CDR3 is TGCGCCAGCAGCTTAGCCCCCGGGGGCTTAGGCTACGAGCAGTACTTC. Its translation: CASSLAPGGLGYEQYF.

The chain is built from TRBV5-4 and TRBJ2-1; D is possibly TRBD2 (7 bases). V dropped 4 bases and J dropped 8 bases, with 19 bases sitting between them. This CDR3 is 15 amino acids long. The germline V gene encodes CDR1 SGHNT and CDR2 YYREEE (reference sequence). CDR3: CASSPTRGGDDEQFF. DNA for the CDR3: TGTGCCAGCAGCCCCACAAGGGGGGGCGACGATGAGCAGTTCTTC.

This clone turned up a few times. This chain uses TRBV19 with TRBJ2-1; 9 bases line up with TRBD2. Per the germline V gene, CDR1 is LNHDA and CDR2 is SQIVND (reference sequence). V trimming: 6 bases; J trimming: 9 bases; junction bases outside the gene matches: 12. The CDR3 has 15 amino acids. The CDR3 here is CASSGQGGGASEQFF. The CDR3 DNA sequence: TGTGCCAGTAGCGGTCAGGGCGGGGGGGCCAGTGAGCAGTTCTTC. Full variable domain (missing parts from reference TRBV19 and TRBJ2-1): DGGITQSPKYLFRKEGQNVTLSCEQNLNHDAMYWYRQDPGQGLRLIYYSQIVNDFQKGDIAEGYSVSREKKESFPLTVTSAQKNPTAFYLCASSGQGGGASEQFFGPGTRLTVL.

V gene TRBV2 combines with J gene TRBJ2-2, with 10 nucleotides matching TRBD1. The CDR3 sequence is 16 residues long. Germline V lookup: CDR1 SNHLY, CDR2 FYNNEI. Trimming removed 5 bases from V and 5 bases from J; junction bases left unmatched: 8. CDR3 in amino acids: CASSTDRGHRTGELFF. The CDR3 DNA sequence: TGTGCCAGCAGTACCGACAGGGGGCATCGTACCGGGGAGCTGTTTTTT.

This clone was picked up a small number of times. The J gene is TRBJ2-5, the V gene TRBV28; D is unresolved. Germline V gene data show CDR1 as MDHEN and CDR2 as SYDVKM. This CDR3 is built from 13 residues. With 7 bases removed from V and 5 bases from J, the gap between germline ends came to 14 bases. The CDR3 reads CASTKALLETQYF. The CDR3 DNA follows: TGTGCCAGCACCAAGGCACTTTTGGAGACCCAGTACTTC.

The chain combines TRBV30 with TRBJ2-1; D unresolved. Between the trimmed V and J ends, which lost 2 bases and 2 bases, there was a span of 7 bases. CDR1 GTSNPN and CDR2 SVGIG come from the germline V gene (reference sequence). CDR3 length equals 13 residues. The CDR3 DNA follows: TGTGCCTGGAGTACAAACCCCTACAATGAGCAGTTCTTC. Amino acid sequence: CAWSTNPYNEQFF.

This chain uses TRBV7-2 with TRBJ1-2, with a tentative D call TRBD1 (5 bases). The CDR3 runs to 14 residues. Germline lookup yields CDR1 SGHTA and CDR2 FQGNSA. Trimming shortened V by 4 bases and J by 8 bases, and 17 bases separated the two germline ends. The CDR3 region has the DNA TGTGCCAGCAGCTCCCTGGCAGGGCCGGGGGGCTACACCTTC. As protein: CASSSLAGPGGYTF.

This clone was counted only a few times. The CDR3 nucleotides read TGTGCCAGCAGCCTAGGGACTAGCGGACGCACAGATACGCAGTATTTT. It is translated as CASSLGTSGRTDTQYF. The V and J genes are TRBV7-9 and TRBJ2-3, with 11 positions matching TRBD2. The ends lost 5 bases at V and 1 base at J; junction bases unmatched: 5. CDR3 length: 16 amino acids. In germline, CDR1 is SEHNR, CDR2 FQNEAQ (reference sequence).

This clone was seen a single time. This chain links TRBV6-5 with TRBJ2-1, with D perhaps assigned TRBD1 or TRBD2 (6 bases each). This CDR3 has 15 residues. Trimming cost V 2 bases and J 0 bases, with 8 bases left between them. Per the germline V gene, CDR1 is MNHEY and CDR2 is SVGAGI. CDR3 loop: CASSYRGVSYNEQFF. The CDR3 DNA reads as TGTGCCAGCAGTTACAGGGGGGTCTCCTACAATGAGCAGTTCTTC.

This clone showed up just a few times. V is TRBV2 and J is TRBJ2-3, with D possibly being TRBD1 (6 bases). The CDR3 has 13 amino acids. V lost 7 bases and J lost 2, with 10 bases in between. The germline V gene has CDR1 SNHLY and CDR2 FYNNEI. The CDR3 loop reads CASNRDITDTQYF. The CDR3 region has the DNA TGTGCCAGCAACAGGGATATCACAGATACGCAGTATTTT.

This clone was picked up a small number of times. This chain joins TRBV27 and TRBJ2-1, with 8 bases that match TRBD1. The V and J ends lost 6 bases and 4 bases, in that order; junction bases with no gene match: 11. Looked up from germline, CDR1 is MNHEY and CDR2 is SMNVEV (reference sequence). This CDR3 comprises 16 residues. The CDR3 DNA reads TGTGCCAGCAGCTCCCTAATTAGACAGGGGTACAATGAGCAGTTCTTC. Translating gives CASSSLIRQGYNEQFF.

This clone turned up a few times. The DNA for the CDR3 is TGTGCCACCAGCGGACCCACGGGGATCACCTACGAGCAGTACTTC. It encodes CATSGPTGITYEQYF. The chain is built from TRBV15 and TRBJ2-7, with a possible D match to TRBD2 (5 bases). Per the germline V gene, CDR1 is LNHNV and CDR2 is YYDKDF (reference sequence). CDR3 length: 15 amino acids. V was pared by 5 bases and J by 2 bases, with 16 bases between.